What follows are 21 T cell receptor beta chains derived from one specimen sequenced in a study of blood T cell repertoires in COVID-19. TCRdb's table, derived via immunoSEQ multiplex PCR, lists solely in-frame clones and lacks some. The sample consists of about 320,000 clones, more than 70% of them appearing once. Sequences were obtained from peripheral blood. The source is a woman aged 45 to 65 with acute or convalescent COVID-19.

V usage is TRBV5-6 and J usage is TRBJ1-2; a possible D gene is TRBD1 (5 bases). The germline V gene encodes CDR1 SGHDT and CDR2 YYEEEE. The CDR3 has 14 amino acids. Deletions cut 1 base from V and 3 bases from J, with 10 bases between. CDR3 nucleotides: TGTGCCAGCAGCTTGATTAGCAGGGACTATGGCTACACCTTC. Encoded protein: CASSLISRDYGYTF.

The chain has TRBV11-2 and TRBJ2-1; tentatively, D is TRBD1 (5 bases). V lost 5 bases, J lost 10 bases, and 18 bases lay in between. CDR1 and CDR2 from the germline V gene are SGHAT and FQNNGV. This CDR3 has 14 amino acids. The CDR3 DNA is TGTGCCAGCAGCCCTTACTCTGGGGCGAACGAGCAGTTCTTC. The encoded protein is CASSPYSGANEQFF.

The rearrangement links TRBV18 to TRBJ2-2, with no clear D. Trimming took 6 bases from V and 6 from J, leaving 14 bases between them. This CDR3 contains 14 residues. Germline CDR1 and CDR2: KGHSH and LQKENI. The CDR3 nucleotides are TGTGCCAGCTCCCCCGGGTCCGGCGCCGGGGAGCTGTTTTTT. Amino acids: CASSPGSGAGELFF.

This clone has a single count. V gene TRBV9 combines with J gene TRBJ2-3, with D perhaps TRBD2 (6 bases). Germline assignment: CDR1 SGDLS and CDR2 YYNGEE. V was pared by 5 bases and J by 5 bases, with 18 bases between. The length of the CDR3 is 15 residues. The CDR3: CASRRSSGVVDTQYF. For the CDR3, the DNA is TGTGCCAGCAGACGGAGTTCGGGGGTTGTAGATACGCAGTATTTT.

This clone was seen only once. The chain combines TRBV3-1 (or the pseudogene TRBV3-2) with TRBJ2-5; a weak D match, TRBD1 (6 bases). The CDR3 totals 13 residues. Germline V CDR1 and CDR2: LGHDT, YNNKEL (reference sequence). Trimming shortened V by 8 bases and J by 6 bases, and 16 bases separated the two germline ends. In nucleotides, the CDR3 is TGTGCCAGCCTCGAGGGGGAGAGGAAGACCCAGTACTTC. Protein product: CASLEGERKTQYF.

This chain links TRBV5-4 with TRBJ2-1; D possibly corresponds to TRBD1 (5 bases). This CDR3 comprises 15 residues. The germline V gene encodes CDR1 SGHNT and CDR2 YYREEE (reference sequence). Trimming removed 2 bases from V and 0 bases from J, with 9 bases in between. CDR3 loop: CASSFTGNSYNEQFF. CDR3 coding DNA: TGTGCCAGCAGCTTCACAGGAAACTCCTACAATGAGCAGTTCTTC.

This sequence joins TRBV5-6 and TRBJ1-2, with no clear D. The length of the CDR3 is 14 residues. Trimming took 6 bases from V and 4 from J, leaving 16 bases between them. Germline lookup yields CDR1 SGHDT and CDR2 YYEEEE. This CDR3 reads CASNPYHIIYGYTF. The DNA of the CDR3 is TGTGCCAGCAATCCGTATCACATAATCTATGGCTACACCTTC.

CDR3 loop: CAITPGDRGNTIYF. The CDR3 DNA reads TGTGCCATCACCCCCGGGGACAGGGGAAACACCATATATTTT. The V call is TRBV10-3, the J call TRBJ1-3, with 8 nucleotides matching TRBD1. CDR1 ENHRY and CDR2 SYGVKD come from the germline V gene. This CDR3 spans 14 amino acids. Trimming removed 7 bases from V and 4 bases from J; junction bases left unmatched: 6.

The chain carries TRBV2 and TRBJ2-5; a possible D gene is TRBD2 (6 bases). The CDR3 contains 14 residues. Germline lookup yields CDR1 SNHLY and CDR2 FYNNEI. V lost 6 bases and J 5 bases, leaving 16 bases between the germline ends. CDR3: CASSPSTGGETQYF. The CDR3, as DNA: TGTGCCAGCAGCCCTTCGACTGGGGGGGAGACCCAGTACTTC.

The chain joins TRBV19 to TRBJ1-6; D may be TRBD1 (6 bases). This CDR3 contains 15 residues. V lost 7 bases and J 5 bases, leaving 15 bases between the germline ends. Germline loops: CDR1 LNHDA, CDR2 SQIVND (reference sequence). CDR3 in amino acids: CASNHRAGDNSPLHF. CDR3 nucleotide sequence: TGTGCCAGTAACCACAGGGCAGGGGATAATTCACCCCTCCACTTT.

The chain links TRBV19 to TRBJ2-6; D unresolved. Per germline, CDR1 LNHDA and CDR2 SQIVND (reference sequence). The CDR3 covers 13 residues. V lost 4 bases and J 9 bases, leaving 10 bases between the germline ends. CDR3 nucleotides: TGTGCCAGTAGTAGTGGCCTTAACAACGTCCTGACTTTC. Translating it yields CASSSGLNNVLTF.

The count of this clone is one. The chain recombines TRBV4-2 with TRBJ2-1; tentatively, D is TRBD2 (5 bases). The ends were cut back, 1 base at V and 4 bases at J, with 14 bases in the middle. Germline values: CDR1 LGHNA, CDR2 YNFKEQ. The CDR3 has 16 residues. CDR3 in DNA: TGTGCCAGCAGCCAAGGTTCGGGATTACTTTACAATGAGCAGTTCTTC. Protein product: CASSQGSGLLYNEQFF.

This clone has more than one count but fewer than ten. The CDR3, as DNA: TGTGCCAGCAGCTTAGTCCAGGGGGCGCTTGGAAACACCATATATTTT. This encodes CASSLVQGALGNTIYF. The chain links TRBV11-3 to TRBJ1-3; 8 bases fit TRBD1. CDR1 SGHNT and CDR2 YENEEA come from the germline V gene. This CDR3 region has 16 residues. J was trimmed by 3 bases and V by 1 base; bases with no gene match: 5.

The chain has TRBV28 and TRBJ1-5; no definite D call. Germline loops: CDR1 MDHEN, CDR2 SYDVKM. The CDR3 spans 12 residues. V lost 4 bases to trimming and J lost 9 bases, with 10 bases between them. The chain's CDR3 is CASSSPSLPQHF. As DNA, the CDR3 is TGTGCCAGCAGTTCCCCTAGCCTGCCCCAGCATTTT.

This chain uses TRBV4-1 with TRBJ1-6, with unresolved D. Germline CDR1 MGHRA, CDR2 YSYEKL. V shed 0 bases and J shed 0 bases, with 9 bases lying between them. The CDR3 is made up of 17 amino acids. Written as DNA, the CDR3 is TGCGCCAGCAGCCAAGATTGGAGGGCCTCCTATAATTCACCCCTCCACTTT. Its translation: CASSQDWRASYNSPLHF.

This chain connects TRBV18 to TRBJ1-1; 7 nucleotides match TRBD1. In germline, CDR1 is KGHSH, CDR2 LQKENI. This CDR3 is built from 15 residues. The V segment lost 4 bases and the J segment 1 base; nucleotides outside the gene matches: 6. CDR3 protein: CASSQGRQGNTEAFF. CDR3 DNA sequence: TGTGCCAGCTCACAAGGGAGACAGGGGAACACTGAAGCTTTCTTT.

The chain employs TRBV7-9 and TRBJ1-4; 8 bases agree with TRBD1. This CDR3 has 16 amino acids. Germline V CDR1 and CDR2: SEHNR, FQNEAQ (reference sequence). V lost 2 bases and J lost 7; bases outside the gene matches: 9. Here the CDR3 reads CASSLRMTDRGEKLFF. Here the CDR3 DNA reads TGTGCCAGCAGCTTACGAATGACTGACAGGGGTGAAAAACTGTTTTTT. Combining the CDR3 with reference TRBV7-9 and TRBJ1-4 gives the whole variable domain DTGVSQNPRHKITKRGQNVTFRCDPISEHNRLYWYRQTLGQGPEFLTYFQNEAQLEKSRLLSDRFSAERPKGSFSTLEIQRTEQGDSAMYLCASSLRMTDRGEKLFFGSGTQLSVL.

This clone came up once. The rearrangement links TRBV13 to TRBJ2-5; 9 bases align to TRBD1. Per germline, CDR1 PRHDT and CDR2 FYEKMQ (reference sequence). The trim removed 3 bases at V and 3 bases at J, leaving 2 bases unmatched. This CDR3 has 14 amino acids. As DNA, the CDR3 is TGTGCCAGCAGCTTCCGGGACAGGGAAGAGACCCAGTACTTC. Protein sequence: CASSFRDREETQYF. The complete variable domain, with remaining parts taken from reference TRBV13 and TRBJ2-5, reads AAGVIQSPRHLIKEKRETATLKCYPIPRHDTVYWYQQGPGQDPQFLISFYEKMQSDKGSIPDRFSAQQFSDYHSELNMSSLELGDSALYFCASSFRDREETQYFGPGTRLLVL.

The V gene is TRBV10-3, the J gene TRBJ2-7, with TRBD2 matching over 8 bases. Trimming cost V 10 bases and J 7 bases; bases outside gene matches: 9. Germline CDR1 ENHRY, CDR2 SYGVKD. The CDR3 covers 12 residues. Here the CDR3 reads CATDGGGGEQYF. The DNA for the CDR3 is TGTGCCACCGACGGGGGGGGCGGAGAGCAGTACTTC.

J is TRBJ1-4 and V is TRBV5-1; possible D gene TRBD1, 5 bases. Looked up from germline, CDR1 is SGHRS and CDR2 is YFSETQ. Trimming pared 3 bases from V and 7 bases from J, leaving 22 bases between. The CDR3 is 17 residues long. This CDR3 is CASSSNPFGGRIEKLFF. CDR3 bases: TGCGCCAGCAGCTCCAATCCTTTCGGGGGGAGAATTGAAAAACTGTTTTTT.

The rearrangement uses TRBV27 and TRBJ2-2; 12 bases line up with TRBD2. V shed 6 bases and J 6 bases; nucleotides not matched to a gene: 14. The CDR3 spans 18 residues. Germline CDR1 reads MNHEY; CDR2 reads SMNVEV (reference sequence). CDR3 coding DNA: TGTGCCAGCAGCCCTCGGGCTAGCGGGGGGGCCAAGGCCGGGGAGCTGTTTTTT. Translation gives CASSPRASGGAKAGELFF.